The rows below give T cell receptor beta chains drawn from one sample of a study of regulatory T cells in long-lasting Graves disease. Each CDR3 protein is one row after TCRdb ran MiXCR on the multiplex PCR reads. Of some 470,000 distinct CDR3 sequences listed, roughly a fifth are singletons. The sample was peripheral blood mononuclear cells (PBMCs), taken when the disease was refractory, from a patient treated with antithyroid drugs. These TCRs come from a female donor with Graves disease. CDR3s include the opening cysteine and the closing phenylalanine or tryptophan. A D gene is named only where the DNA matches it firmly. Not every row has a clone size; where given, it reads once, few, many or a size class.

d_call: -
j_call: TRBJ1-2
clone_size: many
v_call: TRBV6-1
cdr3_nt: TGTGCCAGCATGACAGGAGGAGGCTACACCTTC
cdr3_aa: CASMTGGGYTF

d_call: TRBD1
j_call: TRBJ1-1
clone_size: -
v_call: TRBV9
cdr3_nt: TGTGCCAGCAGCGTAACAGGGGTGACTGAAGCTTTCTTT
cdr3_aa: CASSVTGVTEAFF

d_call: -
j_call: TRBJ2-5
clone_size: few
v_call: TRBV28
cdr3_nt: TGTGCCAGCTTTCGAGCTAGGAGCCAAGAGACCCAGTACTTC
cdr3_aa: CASFRARSQETQYF

d_call: TRBD1
j_call: TRBJ1-1
clone_size: -
v_call: TRBV19
cdr3_nt: TGTGCCAGTAGTCCAGACAGGGGGCGGGTGAACACTGAAGCTTTCTTT
cdr3_aa: CASSPDRGRVNTEAFF

d_call: -
j_call: TRBJ1-4
clone_size: few
v_call: TRBV2
cdr3_nt: TGTGCCAGCATCCAGGGGTTGGGTAATGAAAAACTGTTTTTT
cdr3_aa: CASIQGLGNEKLFF

d_call: TRBD2
j_call: TRBJ2-1
clone_size: -
v_call: TRBV6-1
cdr3_nt: TGTGCCAGCAGTGCCTCCGGGACTAGCTATTACAATGAGCAGTTCTTC
cdr3_aa: CASSASGTSYYNEQFF

d_call: TRBD2
j_call: TRBJ2-7
clone_size: many
v_call: TRBV20-1
cdr3_nt: TGCAGTGCTCGGCTCGGGGGGAGCTCCTACGAGCAGTACTTC
cdr3_aa: CSARLGGSSYEQYF

d_call: -
j_call: TRBJ2-6
clone_size: -
v_call: TRBV7-6
cdr3_nt: TGTGCCAGCAGCTTAACCGTCCAGCCCCCCTCTGGGGCCAACGCCCTGACTTTC
cdr3_aa: CASSLTVQPPSGANALTF

d_call: -
j_call: TRBJ1-2
clone_size: many
v_call: TRBV12-3/TRBV12-4
cdr3_nt: TGTGCCAGCAGTTTACTGGCGCAGGAGCACTATGGCTACACCTTC
cdr3_aa: CASSLLAQEHYGYTF

d_call: -
j_call: TRBJ1-4
clone_size: few
v_call: TRBV19
cdr3_nt: TGTGCCAGTAGTGAATTAATGGGAGAAAAACTGTTTTTT
cdr3_aa: CASSELMGEKLFF

d_call: -
j_call: TRBJ2-4
clone_size: -
v_call: TRBV5-1
cdr3_nt: TGCGCCAGCAGCTTGGTTCAGTTCATTCAGTACTTC
cdr3_aa: CASSLVQFIQYF

d_call: TRBD2
j_call: TRBJ2-3
clone_size: -
v_call: TRBV24-1
cdr3_nt: TGTGCCACCAGTGATCCGGGACTAGTGGATACGCAGTATTTT
cdr3_aa: CATSDPGLVDTQYF

d_call: TRBD2
j_call: TRBJ2-7
clone_size: few
v_call: TRBV20-1
cdr3_nt: TGCAGTGCTAGGACTAGCGATAGCTACGAGCAGTACTTC
cdr3_aa: CSARTSDSYEQYF

d_call: TRBD1
j_call: TRBJ1-6
clone_size: -
v_call: TRBV4-2
cdr3_nt: TGTGCCAGCAGCAGGGGGCCGGTTCCGCTCTATAATTCACCCCTCCACTTT
cdr3_aa: CASSRGPVPLYNSPLHF

d_call: TRBD2
j_call: TRBJ2-7
clone_size: few
v_call: TRBV9
cdr3_nt: TGTGCCAGCAGCGTGGGACTAGCGGGAGTCGACGAGCAGTACTTC
cdr3_aa: CASSVGLAGVDEQYF

d_call: TRBD1
j_call: TRBJ1-5
clone_size: few
v_call: TRBV12-3/TRBV12-4
cdr3_nt: TGTGCCAGCAGCAAGACAGGGTTGAGCAATCAGCCCCAGCATTTT
cdr3_aa: CASSKTGLSNQPQHF

d_call: TRBD1
j_call: TRBJ2-7
clone_size: many
v_call: TRBV11-2
cdr3_nt: TGTGCCAGCAGCCGTCCCCCGGGACAGAGCTACGAGCAGTACTTC
cdr3_aa: CASSRPPGQSYEQYF

d_call: TRBD1
j_call: TRBJ1-2
clone_size: many
v_call: TRBV7-6
cdr3_nt: TGTGCCAGCAGCGACATAGACAGGGTTGGCTACACCTTC
cdr3_aa: CASSDIDRVGYTF

d_call: TRBD1
j_call: TRBJ2-5
clone_size: -
v_call: TRBV30
cdr3_nt: TGTGCCTGGAGCCCAGGGGGCGCCGAGGAGACCCAGTACTTC
cdr3_aa: CAWSPGGAEETQYF

d_call: TRBD2
j_call: TRBJ2-7
clone_size: -
v_call: TRBV18
cdr3_nt: TGTGCCAGCTCACCTCTAGCGGGAGTCTACGAGCAGTACTTC
cdr3_aa: CASSPLAGVYEQYF

d_call: -
j_call: TRBJ1-4
clone_size: many
v_call: TRBV28
cdr3_nt: TGTGCCAGCACCGGACATTCGTTCGGAGGGAATGAAAAACTGTTTTTT
cdr3_aa: CASTGHSFGGNEKLFF

d_call: -
j_call: TRBJ1-2
clone_size: -
v_call: TRBV10-1
cdr3_nt: TGCGCCAGCAGAGTGCCCCCGTTGTTCCCCTATGGCTACACCTTC
cdr3_aa: CASRVPPLFPYGYTF

d_call: -
j_call: TRBJ1-1
clone_size: -
v_call: TRBV5-4
cdr3_nt: TGTGCCAGCAGCCCCCTGGGCGTGGGGATCAACACTGAAGCTTTCTTT
cdr3_aa: CASSPLGVGINTEAFF

d_call: -
j_call: TRBJ1-6
clone_size: few
v_call: TRBV13
cdr3_nt: TGTGCCAGCAGCCCCCCTCTCGGGGGGCCCCTCCACTTT
cdr3_aa: CASSPPLGGPLHF

d_call: -
j_call: TRBJ1-4
clone_size: many
v_call: TRBV28
cdr3_nt: TGTGCCAGCAGTCGTCCCCGGGGGGCCACTAATGAAAAACTGTTTTTT
cdr3_aa: CASSRPRGATNEKLFF

d_call: -
j_call: TRBJ1-1
clone_size: many
v_call: TRBV7-2
cdr3_nt: TGTGCCAGCAGCTCGGCCCGGGCCAGTACTGAAGCTTTCTTT
cdr3_aa: CASSSARASTEAFF

d_call: TRBD1
j_call: TRBJ1-1
clone_size: -
v_call: TRBV7-9
cdr3_nt: TGTGCCAGCAGCCCGACCAGGGGGCGGAACACTGAAGCTTTCTTT
cdr3_aa: CASSPTRGRNTEAFF